These T cell receptor beta chains were read from a single sample in a study of T cells after yellow fever vaccination. TCRdb redid the calling of the 5' RACE reads with MiXCR, one entry per CDR3 protein. Of some 560,000 distinct CDR3 sequences listed, around 16% are singletons. This specimen was PBMCs, taken around 5 days after the first yellow fever vaccination. All receptors derive from a man aged 18 to 30 who received the YFV17D yellow fever vaccine. Both conserved end residues are part of each CDR3. D genes are given only for firm matches. Only some rows state a clone size, as once, few, many or a class for expanded clones.

v_call	clone_size	d_call	j_call	cdr3_length	cdr3_nt	cdr3_aa
TRBV5-1	.	.	TRBJ2-7	15	TGCGCCAGCAGCTTGGCCGGGACCTTCTCCTACGAGCAGTACTTC	CASSLAGTFSYEQYF
TRBV5-8	.	.	TRBJ2-5	14	TGTGCCAGCAGCTTGGCCGGGGGAAAGGGGACCCAGTACTTC	CASSLAGGKGTQYF
TRBV9	few	TRBD1	TRBJ1-6	14	TGTGCCAGCAGCGTGACAGGGAGGGATTCACCCCTCCACTTT	CASSVTGRDSPLHF
TRBV5-1	few	.	TRBJ2-2	16	TGCGCCAGCATAGAAAGGACAGCTCTTAACACCGGGGAGCTGTTTTTT	CASIERTALNTGELFF
TRBV4-1	few	TRBD2	TRBJ2-3	18	TGCGCCAGCAGCCAGGGTTTTACTAGCGGGGGGGGCACAGATACGCAGTATTTT	CASSQGFTSGGGTDTQYF
TRBV7-2	.	.	TRBJ2-3	15	TGTGCCAGCAGCTTAGTTGGAGCGCCTACAGATACGCAGTATTTT	CASSLVGAPTDTQYF
TRBV7-4	few	.	TRBJ2-1	13	TGTGCCAGCGAGGCGGGGACCTACAATGAGCAGTTCTTC	CASEAGTYNEQFF
TRBV6-2/TRBV6-3	.	TRBD1	TRBJ1-4	20	TGTGCCAGCAGTTACTCGAGAATCCCCCCCAAGGACAGGGATAATGAAAAACTGTTTTTT	CASSYSRIPPKDRDNEKLFF
TRBV20-1	.	.	TRBJ1-6	15	TGCAGTGCCCCGGGTGGGGGGTCCTATAATTCACCCCTCCACTTT	CSAPGGGSYNSPLHF
TRBV20-1	.	.	TRBJ1-2	15	TGCAGTGCTCCCTCTGGGGGACACATAAACTATGGCTACACCTTC	CSAPSGGHINYGYTF
TRBV18	.	.	TRBJ2-6	18	TGTGCCAGCTCACCACTCTATGCCAGAATCTCTGGGGCCAACGTCCTGACTTTC	CASSPLYARISGANVLTF
TRBV20-1	.	TRBD1	TRBJ1-6	12	TGCAGTGCTACACAGGGGAATTCACCCCTCCACTTT	CSATQGNSPLHF
TRBV19	few	TRBD2	TRBJ2-7	16	TGTGCCAGTAGTATGACTAGCGGGGGACCATCCTACGAGCAGTACTTC	CASSMTSGGPSYEQYF
TRBV20-1	.	.	TRBJ1-6	15	TGCAGTGCTCCTCGGGGGCTTAATAAGAATTCACCCCTCCACTTT	CSAPRGLNKNSPLHF
TRBV12-3/TRBV12-4	.	.	TRBJ2-2	16	TGTGCCAGCAGTTTACGTCGGGGCGGAGCCACCGGGGAGCTGTTTTTT	CASSLRRGGATGELFF
TRBV28	.	.	TRBJ1-5	17	TGTGCCAGCAGTTTCGTAGGGGCGAAAAAGAGCAATCAGCCCCAGCATTTT	CASSFVGAKKSNQPQHF
TRBV30	.	.	TRBJ1-1	16	TGTGCCTGGAATTCGGCTTCCTTTAGCCCGGGATCCGAAGCTTTCTTT	CAWNSASFSPGSEAFF
TRBV11-2	few	.	TRBJ2-1	14	TGTGCCAGCAGCTCGGAACCCTCCTACAATGAGCAGTTCTTC	CASSSEPSYNEQFF
TRBV7-2	.	.	TRBJ2-2	13	TGTGCCAGCAGCTATACCCCCACCGGGGAGCTGTTTTTT	CASSYTPTGELFF
TRBV4-2	.	.	TRBJ2-4	16	TGTGCCAGCAGTCAACACCGTCGGAGTTGGATAAACATTCAGTACTTC	CASSQHRRSWINIQYF
TRBV15	.	TRBD1	TRBJ1-1	17	TGTGCCACCAGCTCCCGACCGTCTTCGACAGGGACCACTGAAGCTTTCTTT	CATSSRPSSTGTTEAFF
TRBV2	.	.	TRBJ1-5	14	TGTGCCACCTCATCGGGGAATAGCAATCAGCCCCAGCATTTT	CATSSGNSNQPQHF
TRBV6-4	few	.	TRBJ1-1	13	TGTGCCAGCAGTGAGGCCCCTCGCGCTGAAGCTTTCTTT	CASSEAPRAEAFF
TRBV4-2	.	.	TRBJ1-5	16	TGTGCCAGCAGCCAAGGTAACGAGGCGGGGAATCAGCCCCAGCATTTT	CASSQGNEAGNQPQHF
TRBV7-2	few	.	TRBJ1-2	17	TGTGCCAGCAGCTCCCCACGGCTGCAGCGGGAGGACTATGGCTACACCTTC	CASSSPRLQREDYGYTF
TRBV12-3/TRBV12-4	few	TRBD2	TRBJ2-3	15	TGTGCCAGCAGTTACCTAGCGGGGATCACAGATACGCAGTATTTT	CASSYLAGITDTQYF
TRBV5-1	few	.	TRBJ1-5	15	TGCGCCAGCTCTTCCCGGGGGACTGGCAATCAGCCCCAGCATTTT	CASSSRGTGNQPQHF
TRBV7-2	.	TRBD2	TRBJ2-7	17	TGTGCCAGCAGCACTCTACCGGGACTAGCGGGGGAGTACGAGCAGTACTTC	CASSTLPGLAGEYEQYF
TRBV10-2	few	.	TRBJ2-5	17	TGCGCCAGCAGTAGGGTAGGACTTCCCTTTGGAGGGGAGACCCAGTACTTC	CASSRVGLPFGGETQYF
TRBV28	.	.	TRBJ2-5	15	TGTGCCAGCAGCCGAGCGGGGCGGCAGGGGGAGACCCAGTACTTC	CASSRAGRQGETQYF
TRBV5-1	few	TRBD1	TRBJ2-3	14	TGCGCCAGCAGCTTCGGACAGGCGGAAGATACGCAGTATTTT	CASSFGQAEDTQYF
TRBV7-2	few	TRBD2	TRBJ2-7	13	TGTGCCAGCAGGGGGACTAGCTCCTACGAGCAGTACTTC	CASRGTSSYEQYF
TRBV7-3	many	.	TRBJ2-3	13	TGTGCCAGCAGCTTAAAATGGACAGATACGCAGTATTTT	CASSLKWTDTQYF
TRBV29-1	.	.	TRBJ2-1	11	TGCAGCGTTGGGGGTGGAGGCGAGCAGTTCTTC	CSVGGGGEQFF
TRBV3-1	few	.	TRBJ1-1	13	TGTGCCAGCAGCTCCTTGGGGCAGACTGAAGCTTTCTTT	CASSSLGQTEAFF
TRBV11-2	.	TRBD2	TRBJ2-1	19	TGTGCCAGCAGCCCTAGGACTAGCGGGGGGCAAACCCGGACCAATGAGCAGTTCTTC	CASSPRTSGGQTRTNEQFF
TRBV7-2	.	.	TRBJ2-3	15	TGTGCCAGCAGCCCCCCCCTCCTGGGGGGAGATACGCAGTATTTT	CASSPPLLGGDTQYF
TRBV18	.	TRBD1	TRBJ1-2	18	TGTGCCAGCTCACCACGGGGACAGGGGAGTCCTACTAACTATGGCTACACCTTC	CASSPRGQGSPTNYGYTF
TRBV9	few	TRBD1	TRBJ2-5	18	TGTGCCAGCAGCGTAGGTGGCAGGACAGGGACCTTAAAAGAGACCCAGTACTTC	CASSVGGRTGTLKETQYF
TRBV4-1	many	.	TRBJ2-1	18	TGCGCCAGCAGCCAAGACGAGGGGATTATGACGGGCTCCAAGGGGCAGTTCTTC	CASSQDEGIMTGSKGQFF
TRBV4-1	.	TRBD2	TRBJ2-1	13	TGCGCCAGCAGGGGACTAGCATCAGGGGAGCAGTTCTTC	CASRGLASGEQFF
TRBV20-1	.	.	TRBJ1-1	15	TGCAGTGCGAGAGACCTCCGGGACATCAACACTGAAGCTTTCTTT	CSARDLRDINTEAFF
TRBV28	few	.	TRBJ2-1	14	TGTGCCAGCAGTTCAAGTCGAGGGTACAATGAGCAGTTCTTC	CASSSSRGYNEQFF
TRBV6-2/TRBV6-3	.	TRBD1	TRBJ2-7	16	TGTGCCAGCAGTAGGCGAAGGGACAGGGGGCCGAACGAGCAGTACTTC	CASSRRRDRGPNEQYF
TRBV29-1	few	TRBD2	TRBJ2-1	13	TGCAGCGTTGAGGGACTAGTAAGAAATGAGCAGTTCTTC	CSVEGLVRNEQFF
TRBV7-8	few	.	TRBJ2-1	12	TGTGCCAGCAGCCATCAGGGGAATGAGCAGTTCTTC	CASSHQGNEQFF
TRBV4-1	few	.	TRBJ2-2	14	TGCGCCAGCAGCCGGGACTGGACCACCGGGGAGCTGTTTTTT	CASSRDWTTGELFF
TRBV27	few	.	TRBJ1-3	15	TGTGCCAGCAGTTTATCGTCCAACTCTGGAAACACCATATATTTT	CASSLSSNSGNTIYF
TRBV12-5	.	.	TRBJ2-2	16	TGTGCTAGTGGTTCTCAGGGCATCCTGGGAACCGGGGAGCTGTTTTTT	CASGSQGILGTGELFF